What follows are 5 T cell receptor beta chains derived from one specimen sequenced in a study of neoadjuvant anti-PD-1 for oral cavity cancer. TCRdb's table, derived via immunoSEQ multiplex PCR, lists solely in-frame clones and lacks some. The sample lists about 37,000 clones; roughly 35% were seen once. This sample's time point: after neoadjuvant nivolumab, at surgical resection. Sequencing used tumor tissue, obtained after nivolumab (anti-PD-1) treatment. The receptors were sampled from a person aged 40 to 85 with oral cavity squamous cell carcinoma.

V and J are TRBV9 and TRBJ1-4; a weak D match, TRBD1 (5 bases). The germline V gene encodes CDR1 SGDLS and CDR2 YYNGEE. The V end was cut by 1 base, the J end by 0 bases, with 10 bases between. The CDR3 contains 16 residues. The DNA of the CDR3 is TGTGCCAGCAGCGTAACCGCCAGGGCAACTAATGAAAAACTGTTTTTT. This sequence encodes CASSVTARATNEKLFF.

The CDR3 DNA reads as TGTGCCAGCAGTTGGGGGCCAGGGGACACTGAAGCTTTCTTT. Translation gives CASSWGPGDTEAFF. This chain links TRBV7-8 with TRBJ1-1; tentative D call: TRBD1 (6 bases). Germline V lookup: CDR1 SGHVS, CDR2 FQNEAQ. V dropped 6 bases and J dropped 3 bases, with 14 bases sitting between them. This CDR3 spans 14 amino acids.

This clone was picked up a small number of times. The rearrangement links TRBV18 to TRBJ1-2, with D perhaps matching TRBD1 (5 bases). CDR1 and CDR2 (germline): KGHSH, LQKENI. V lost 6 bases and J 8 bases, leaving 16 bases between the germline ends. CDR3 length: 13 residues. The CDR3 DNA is TGTGCCAGCTCGTCGGATGGGGCGGGAGGCTACACCTTC. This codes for CASSSDGAGGYTF.

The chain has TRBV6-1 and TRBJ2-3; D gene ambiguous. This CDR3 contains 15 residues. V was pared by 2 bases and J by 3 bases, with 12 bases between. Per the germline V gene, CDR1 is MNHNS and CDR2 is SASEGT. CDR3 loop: CASSEFVGKTDTQYF. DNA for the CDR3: TGTGCCAGCAGTGAATTCGTGGGGAAAACAGATACGCAGTATTTT.

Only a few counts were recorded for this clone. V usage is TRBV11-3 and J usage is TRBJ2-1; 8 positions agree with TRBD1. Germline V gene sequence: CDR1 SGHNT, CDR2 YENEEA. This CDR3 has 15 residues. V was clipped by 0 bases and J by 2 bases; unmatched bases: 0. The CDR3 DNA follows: TGTGCCAGCAGCTTAGAACAGGGGGCCTACAATGAGCAGTTCTTC. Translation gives CASSLEQGAYNEQFF.